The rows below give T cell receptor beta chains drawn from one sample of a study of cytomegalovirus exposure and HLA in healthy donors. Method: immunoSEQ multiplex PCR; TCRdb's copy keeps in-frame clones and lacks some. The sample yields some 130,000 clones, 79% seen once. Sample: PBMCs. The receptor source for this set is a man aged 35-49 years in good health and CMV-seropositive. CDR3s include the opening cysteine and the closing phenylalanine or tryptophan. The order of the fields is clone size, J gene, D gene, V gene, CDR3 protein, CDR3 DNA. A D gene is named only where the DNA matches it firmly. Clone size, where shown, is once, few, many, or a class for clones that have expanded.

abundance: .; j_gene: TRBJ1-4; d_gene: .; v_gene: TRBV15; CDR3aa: CATSRLTAGRRLATNEKLFF; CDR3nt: TGTGCCACCAGCAGATTAACCGCGGGACGGCGCCTTGCAACTAATGAAAAACTGTTTTTT
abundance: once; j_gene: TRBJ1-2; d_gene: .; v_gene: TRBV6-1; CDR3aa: CASSEARGGLGYTF; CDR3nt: TGTGCCAGCAGTGAAGCGCGGGGAGGGCTTGGCTACACCTTC
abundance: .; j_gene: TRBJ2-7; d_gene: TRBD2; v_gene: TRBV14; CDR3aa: CASSQELGLVSEQYF; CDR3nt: TGTGCCAGCAGCCAAGAACTTGGACTAGTGAGCGAGCAGTACTTC
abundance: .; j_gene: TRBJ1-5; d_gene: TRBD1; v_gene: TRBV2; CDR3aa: CASRFGQGGSQPQHF; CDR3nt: TGTGCCAGCAGATTCGGACAGGGAGGGAGTCAGCCCCAGCATTTT
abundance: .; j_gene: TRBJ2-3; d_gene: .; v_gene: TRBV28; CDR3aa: CASSWEDTDTQYF; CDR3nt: TGTGCCAGCAGTTGGGAGGACACAGATACGCAGTATTTT
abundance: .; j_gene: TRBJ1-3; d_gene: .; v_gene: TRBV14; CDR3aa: CASSPSGWGNTIYF; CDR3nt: TGTGCCAGCAGCCCCAGCGGGTGGGGAAACACCATATATTTT
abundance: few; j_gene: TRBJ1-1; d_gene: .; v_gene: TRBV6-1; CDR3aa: CASSTRGGRGTEAFF; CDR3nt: TGTGCCAGCAGTACCCGTGGAGGGAGGGGGACTGAAGCTTTCTTT
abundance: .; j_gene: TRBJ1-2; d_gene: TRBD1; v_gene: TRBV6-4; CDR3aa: CASSAKKQGAELECYTF; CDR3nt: TGTGCCAGCAGTGCCAAAAAACAGGGGGCCGAGTTAGAATGCTACACCTTC
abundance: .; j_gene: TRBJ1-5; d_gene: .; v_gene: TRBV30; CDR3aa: CAWRSGVDQPQHF; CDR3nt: TGTGCCTGGAGGTCGGGGGTCGATCAGCCCCAGCATTTT
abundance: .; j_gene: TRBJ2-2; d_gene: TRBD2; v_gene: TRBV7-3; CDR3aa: CASSLNGRASGELFF; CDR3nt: TGTGCCAGCAGCTTAAACGGGAGGGCCTCCGGGGAGCTGTTTTTT
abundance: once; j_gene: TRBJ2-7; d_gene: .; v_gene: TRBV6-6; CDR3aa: CASSRSQAYEQYF; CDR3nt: TGTGCCAGCAGCCGAAGTCAGGCTTACGAGCAGTACTTC
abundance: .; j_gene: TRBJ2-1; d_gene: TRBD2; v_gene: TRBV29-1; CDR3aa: CSVEGLAVYNEQFF; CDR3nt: TGCAGCGTTGAGGGCCTAGCGGTATACAATGAGCAGTTCTTC
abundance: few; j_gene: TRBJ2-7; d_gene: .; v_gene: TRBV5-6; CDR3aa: CASSYGNLREQYF; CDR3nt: TGTGCCAGCAGCTACGGGAACCTCCGCGAGCAGTACTTC
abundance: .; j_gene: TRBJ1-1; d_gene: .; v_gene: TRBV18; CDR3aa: CASSLDNTEAFF; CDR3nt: TGTGCCAGCTCCCTAGATAACACTGAAGCTTTCTTT
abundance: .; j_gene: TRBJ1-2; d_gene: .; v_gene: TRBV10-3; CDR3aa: CAIRGQGNYGYTF; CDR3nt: TGTGCCATCAGGGGTCAGGGTAACTATGGCTACACCTTC
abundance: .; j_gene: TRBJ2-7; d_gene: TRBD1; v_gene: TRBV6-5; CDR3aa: CASSRTGSGSYEQYF; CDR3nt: TGTGCCAGCAGTCGGACAGGGAGTGGATCCTACGAGCAGTACTTC
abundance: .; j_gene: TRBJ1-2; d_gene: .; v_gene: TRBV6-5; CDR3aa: CASSSRQGGVRGYTF; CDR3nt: TGTGCCAGCAGTTCGAGGCAGGGAGGGGTTAGAGGCTACACCTTC
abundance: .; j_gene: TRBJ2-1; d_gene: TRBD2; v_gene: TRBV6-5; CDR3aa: CASSSPSGSYNEQFF; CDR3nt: TGTGCCAGCAGCTCTCCTAGCGGATCCTACAATGAGCAGTTCTTC
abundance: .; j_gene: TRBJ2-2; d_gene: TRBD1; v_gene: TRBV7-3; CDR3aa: CASSLYGTGAAGELFF; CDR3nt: TGTGCCAGCAGCTTATATGGGACAGGGGCCGCCGGGGAGCTGTTTTTT
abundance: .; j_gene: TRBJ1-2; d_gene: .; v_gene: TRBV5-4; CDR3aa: CASSVTGYGYTF; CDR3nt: TGTGCCAGCAGCGTAACGGGCTATGGCTACACCTTC
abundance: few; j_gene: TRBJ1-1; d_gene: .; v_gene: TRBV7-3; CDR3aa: CASSLGGDIDSAFF; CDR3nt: TGTGCCAGCAGCTTAGGGGGGGACATTGACAGTGCTTTCTTT
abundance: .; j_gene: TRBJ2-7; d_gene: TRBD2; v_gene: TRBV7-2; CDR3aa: CASSLSAGGAYEQYF; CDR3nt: TGTGCCAGCAGCTTAAGTGCGGGAGGGGCCTACGAGCAGTACTTC
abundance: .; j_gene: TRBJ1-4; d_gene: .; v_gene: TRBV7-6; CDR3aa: CASSLHAGSNEKLFF; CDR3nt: TGTGCCAGCAGCCTCCACGCAGGTTCGAATGAAAAACTGTTTTTT
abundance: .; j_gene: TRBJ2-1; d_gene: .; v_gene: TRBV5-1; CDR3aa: CASSFRGDTQVYEQFF; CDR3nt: TGCGCCAGCAGCTTCAGGGGTGATACGCAGGTCTATGAGCAGTTCTTC
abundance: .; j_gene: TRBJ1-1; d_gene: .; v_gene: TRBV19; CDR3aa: CASSYLNTEAFF; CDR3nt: TGTGCCAGTAGCTACCTGAACACTGAAGCTTTCTTT
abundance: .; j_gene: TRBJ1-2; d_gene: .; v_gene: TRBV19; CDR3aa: CASSVRYPYGYTF; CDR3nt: TGTGCCAGTAGTGTCAGATACCCCTATGGCTACACCTTC
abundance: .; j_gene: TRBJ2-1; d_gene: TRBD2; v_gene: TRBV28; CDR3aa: CASSFLSGVYNEQFF; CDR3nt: TGTGCCAGCAGTTTTCTTAGCGGGGTCTACAATGAGCAGTTCTTC
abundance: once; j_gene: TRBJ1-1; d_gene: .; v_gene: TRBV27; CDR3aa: CASSLGRGNTEAFF; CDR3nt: TGTGCCAGCAGTTTAGGGCGGGGGAACACTGAAGCTTTCTTT
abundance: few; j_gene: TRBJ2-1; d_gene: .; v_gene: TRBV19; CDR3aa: CASSITGGGLAAYNEQFF; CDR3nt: TGTGCCAGTAGTATAACGGGCGGAGGCTTAGCGGCCTACAATGAGCAGTTCTTC
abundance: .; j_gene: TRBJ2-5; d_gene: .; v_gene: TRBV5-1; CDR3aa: CASSSQGGETQYF; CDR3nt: TGCGCCAGCAGCTCACAGGGTGGAGAGACCCAGTACTTC
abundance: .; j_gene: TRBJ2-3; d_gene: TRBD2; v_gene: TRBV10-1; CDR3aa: CASSEVLAGFGTDTQYF; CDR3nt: TGCGCCAGCAGTGAAGTCCTAGCGGGATTTGGTACAGATACGCAGTATTTT
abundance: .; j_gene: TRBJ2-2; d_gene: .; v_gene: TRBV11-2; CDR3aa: CASTGEVRYPFF; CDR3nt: TGTGCCAGCACCGGGGAGGTGCGTTACCCGTTTTTT
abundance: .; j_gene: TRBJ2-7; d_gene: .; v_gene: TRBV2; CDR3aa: CASSLWQTYEQYF; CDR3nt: TGTGCCAGCAGCCTCTGGCAGACATACGAGCAGTACTTC
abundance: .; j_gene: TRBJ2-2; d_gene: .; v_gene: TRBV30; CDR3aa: CASQGQTNTGELFF; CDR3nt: TGTGCCTCACAAGGACAAACAAACACCGGGGAGCTGTTTTTT
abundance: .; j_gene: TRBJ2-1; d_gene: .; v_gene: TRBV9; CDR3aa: CASNRQGSYNEQFF; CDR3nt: TGTGCCAGCAACCGGCAGGGGTCCTACAATGAGCAGTTCTTC
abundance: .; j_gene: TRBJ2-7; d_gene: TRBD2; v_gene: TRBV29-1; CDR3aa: CSVEDRGFGGRAYEQYF; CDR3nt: TGCAGCGTTGAAGACAGGGGATTTGGCGGGAGGGCGTACGAGCAGTACTTC
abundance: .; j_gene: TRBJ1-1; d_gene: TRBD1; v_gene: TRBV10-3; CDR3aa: CAISGTGANTEAFF; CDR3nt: TGTGCCATCAGTGGAACAGGGGCGAACACTGAAGCTTTCTTT
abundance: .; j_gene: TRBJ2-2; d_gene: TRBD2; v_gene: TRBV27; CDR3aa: CASSLFAGANTGELFF; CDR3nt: TGTGCCAGCAGTTTATTTGCGGGGGCGAACACCGGGGAGCTGTTTTTT
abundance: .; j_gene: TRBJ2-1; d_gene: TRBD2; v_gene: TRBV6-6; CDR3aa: CASSYSTSGSYEQFF; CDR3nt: TGTGCCAGCAGTTACTCGACTAGCGGGAGCTATGAGCAGTTCTTC
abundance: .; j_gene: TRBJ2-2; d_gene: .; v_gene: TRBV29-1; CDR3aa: CSVQREITGELFF; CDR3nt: TGCAGCGTGCAACGGGAGATCACCGGGGAGCTGTTTTTT
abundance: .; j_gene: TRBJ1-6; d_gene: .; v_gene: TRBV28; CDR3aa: CASSFGVPYSPLHF; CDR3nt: TGTGCCAGCAGTTTCGGGGTACCTTATTCACCCCTCCACTTT